Listed here are 2 T cell receptor beta chains from one sample, sequenced in a study of T-cell memory formation after mild COVID-19 (dated by TCRdb to the early 2020s). The library came from 5' RACE. Sequenced on an Illumina NovaSeq 6000. TCRdb itself trimmed the public reads at Q25 with fastp, ran MiXCR and retained productive beta chains. Each CDR3 protein appears once, grouped with its most common genes and DNA. The sample data list 120,000 to 150,000 distinct CDR3 sequences, and about a fifth of these were observed just once. Approximately 2.3% of the sample is in the top ten clones. Sequenced input: PBMCs or a T cell subset sorted from them (not recorded which). The source of these receptors is an adult woman who had mild COVID-19 (a few samples of this study predate the infection). The sample titles of this study are shuffled in the database, so cell type and time point are left out; the donor was told from shared clones.

The chain couples TRBV6-2 or TRBV6-3 to TRBJ2-7; D is uncertain. Germline values: CDR1 MNHEY, CDR2 SVGEGT. The CDR3 is 14 amino acids. V lost 3 bases to trimming and J lost 2 bases, with 11 bases between them. In DNA, the CDR3 is TGTGCCAGCAGTTATTCGCAGGTTGCCTACGAGCAGTACTTC. This sequence encodes CASSYSQVAYEQYF.

This clonotype was seen a handful of times. The chain carries TRBV7-9 and TRBJ2-1; no definite D call. The CDR3 length is 10 residues. Trimming shortened V by 8 bases and J by 5 bases, and 4 bases separated the two germline ends. Per the germline V gene, CDR1 is SEHNR and CDR2 is FQNEAQ (reference sequence). The DNA for the CDR3 is TGTGCCAGCCCAAACAATGAGCAGTTCTTC. Encoded protein: CASPNNEQFF.